This TCR beta chain was found in a study of CD8 T cells in Susac syndrome. Background on the study: Roughly 6 sequenced Susac syndrome patients had clinically active disease, while about 8 were in remission.

In regard to this clonotype: Antigen specificity is unknown.

An input of roughly 0.5 to 1 ug of RNA was subjected to reverse transcription using random hexamers. By means of immunoSEQ multiplex PCR, TCR beta CDR3 spanning 54 Vbeta and 13 Jbeta underwent amplification. A single record per CDR3 protein comes from TCRdb applying MiXCR to the immunoSEQ multiplex PCR reads. The table includes 95,000 to 150,000 distinct CDR3 sequences, 85% to 95% detected once. Isolation of CD8+ and CD4+ T cells was performed negatively, whereas enrichment of TEMRA cells was done by FACS. The length of the CDR3 is 15 residues. Germline V lookup: CDR1 SQVTM, CDR2 ANQGSEA. V lost 4 bases to trimming and J lost 4 bases; unmatched junction nucleotides: 5. General observations from the study: Detection of Susac-specific public clones gave under 20 in total CD8+ repertoires and about five in CD8+ TEMRA repertoires.

The material sequenced was CD8+ T cells from PBMCs. The V gene is TRBV29-1, the J gene TRBJ2-2; TRBD2 matches 11 bases. The clonotype was recovered from a human donor with Susac syndrome. The CDR3 sequence is CSVVAGGWITGELFF. CDR3 sequence (DNA): TGCAGCGTTGTAGCGGGGGGGTGGATCACCGGGGAGCTGTTTTTT.